The T cell receptor beta chain under discussion was sequenced for a study of cytomegalovirus exposure and HLA in healthy donors. Here immunoSEQ multiplex PCR was the method, and the copy in TCRdb shows in-frame clones only, minus some. The table shows about 64,000 clones, with approximately 90% occurring only once. This clone occurred once. The sequence was obtained from a woman aged 18 to 35 in good health and CMV-seronegative. Specimen: PBMCs.

The CDR3 here is CASSPRTSGGTGAQYF. The CDR3 nucleotides read TGTGCCAGTAGTCCCCGGACTAGCGGGGGGACAGGGGCCCAGTACTTC. The chain couples TRBV19 to TRBJ2-5, with TRBD2 matching 14 bases. Germline V gene data show CDR1 as LNHDA and CDR2 as SQIVND (reference sequence). The ends lost 5 bases at V and 9 bases at J; junction bases unmatched: 11. The CDR3 loop spans 16 amino acids.